This TCR beta chain came from a study of PD-1 blockade in mismatch repair-deficient tumors. Every patient had mismatch repair deficiency by PCR or immunohistochemistry. Profiled with immunoSEQ multiplex PCR; TCRdb holds only in-frame clones, not every one. The data hold over 100,000 clones, with roughly 80% observed a single time. The CDR3 extends over 16 amino acids. CDR1 SGHTS and CDR2 YDEGEE come from the germline V gene. With 0 bases removed from V and 0 bases from J, the gap between germline ends came to 11 bases. This TCR was recovered from an adult with mismatch repair-deficient cancer. This specimen consisted of peripheral blood, obtained about 60 weeks after starting pembrolizumab. The chain links TRBV5-8 to TRBJ2-3, with D perhaps matching TRBD2 (5 bases). The CDR3 region has the DNA TGTGCCAGCAGCTTGGACGGGATACACAGCACAGATACGCAGTATTTT. Translating it yields CASSLDGIHSTDTQYF. The entire variable domain, with the rest obtained from reference TRBV5-8 and TRBJ2-3, is as follows: EAGVTQSPTHLIKTRGQQATLRCSPISGHTSVYWYQQALGLGLQFLLWYDEGEERNRGNFPPRFSGRQFPNYSSELNVNALELEDSALYLCASSLDGIHSTDTQYFGPGTRLTVL.